The present TCR beta chain was sequenced within a study of blood T cells in healthy people across ages. Study findings and constraints: More naive CD4+ cells and higher diversity marked long-lived donors relative to aged donors.

This clonotype was seen only a few times. Its antigen remains unknown. Around 10 milliliters of peripheral blood were drawn from each donor. The CDR3 contains 15 residues. The germline CDR1 and CDR2 sequences are DFQATT and SNEGSKA (reference sequence). V gave up 6 bases and J gave up 4 bases, with 21 bases separating them. A J-beta primer mix and a sample-barcoded 5' primer were used in a second PCR of roughly 6 to 12 cycles. TCRdb reanalysed the 5' RACE reads using MiXCR and keeps one entry per CDR3 protein. The profile covers around 790,000 distinct CDR3 sequences, with under 45% appearing a single time and roughly 18% taken by the ten largest.

The receptor's source is a man in his fifties or sixties in good health. The chain is built from TRBV20-1 and TRBJ1-2; D perhaps matches TRBD1 (6 bases). The sample taken for sequencing was blood. The CDR3 sequence is CSAAPMTGYGYGYTF. CDR3 bases: TGCAGTGCCGCACCCATGACAGGTTATGGCTATGGCTACACCTTC.